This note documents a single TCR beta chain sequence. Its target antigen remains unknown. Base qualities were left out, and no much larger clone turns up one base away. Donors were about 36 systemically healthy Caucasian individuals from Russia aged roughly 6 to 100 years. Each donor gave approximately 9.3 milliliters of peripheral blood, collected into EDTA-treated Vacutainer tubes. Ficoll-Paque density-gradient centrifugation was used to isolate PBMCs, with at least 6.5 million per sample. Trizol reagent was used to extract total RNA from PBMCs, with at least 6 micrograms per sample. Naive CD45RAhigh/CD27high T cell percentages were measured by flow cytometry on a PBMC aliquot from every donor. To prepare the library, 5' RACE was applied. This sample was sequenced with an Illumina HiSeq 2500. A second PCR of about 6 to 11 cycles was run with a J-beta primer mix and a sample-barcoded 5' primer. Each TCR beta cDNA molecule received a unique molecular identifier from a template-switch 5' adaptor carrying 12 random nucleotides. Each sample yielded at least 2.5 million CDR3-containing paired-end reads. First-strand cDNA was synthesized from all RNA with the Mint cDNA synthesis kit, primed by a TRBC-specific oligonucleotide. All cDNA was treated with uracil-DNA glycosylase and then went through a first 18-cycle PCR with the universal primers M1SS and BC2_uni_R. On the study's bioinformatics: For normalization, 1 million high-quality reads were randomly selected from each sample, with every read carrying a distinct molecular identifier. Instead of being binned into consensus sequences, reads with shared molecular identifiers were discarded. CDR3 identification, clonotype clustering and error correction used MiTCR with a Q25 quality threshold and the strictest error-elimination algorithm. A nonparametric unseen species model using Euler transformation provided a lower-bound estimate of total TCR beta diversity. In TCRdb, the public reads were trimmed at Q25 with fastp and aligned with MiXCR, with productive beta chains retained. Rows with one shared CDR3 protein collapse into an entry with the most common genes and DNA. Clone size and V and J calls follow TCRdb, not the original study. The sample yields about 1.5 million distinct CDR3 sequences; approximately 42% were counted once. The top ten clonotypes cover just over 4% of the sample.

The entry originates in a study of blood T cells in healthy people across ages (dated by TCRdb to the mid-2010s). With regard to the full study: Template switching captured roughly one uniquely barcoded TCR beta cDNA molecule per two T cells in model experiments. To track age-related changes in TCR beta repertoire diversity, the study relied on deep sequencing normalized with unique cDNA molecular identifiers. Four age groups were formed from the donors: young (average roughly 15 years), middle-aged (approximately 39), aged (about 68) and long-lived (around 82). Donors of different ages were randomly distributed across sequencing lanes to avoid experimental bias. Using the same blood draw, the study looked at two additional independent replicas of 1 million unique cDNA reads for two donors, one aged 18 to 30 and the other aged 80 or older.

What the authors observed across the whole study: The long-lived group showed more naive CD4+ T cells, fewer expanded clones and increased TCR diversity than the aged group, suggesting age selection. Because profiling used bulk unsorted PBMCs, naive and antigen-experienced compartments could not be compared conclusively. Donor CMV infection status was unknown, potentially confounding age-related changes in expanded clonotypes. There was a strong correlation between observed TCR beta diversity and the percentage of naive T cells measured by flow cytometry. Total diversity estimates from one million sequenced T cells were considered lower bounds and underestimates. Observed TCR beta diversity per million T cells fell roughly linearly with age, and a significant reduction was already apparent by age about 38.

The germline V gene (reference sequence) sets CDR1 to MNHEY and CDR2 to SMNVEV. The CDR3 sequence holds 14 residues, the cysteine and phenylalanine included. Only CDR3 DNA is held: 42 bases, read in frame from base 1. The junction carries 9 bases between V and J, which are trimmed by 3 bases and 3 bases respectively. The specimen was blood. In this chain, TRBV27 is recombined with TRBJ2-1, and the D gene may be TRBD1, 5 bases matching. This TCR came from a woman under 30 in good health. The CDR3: CASSLDDSYNEQFF. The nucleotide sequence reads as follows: TGTGCCAGCAGTTTGGATGACAGCTACAATGAGCAGTTCTTC.